The rows below give T cell receptor beta chains drawn from one sample of a study of post-analysis software for immune sequencing data. Each CDR3 protein gets one entry after TCRdb re-called the PCR reads with MiXCR. The table lists 380,000 or so distinct CDR3 sequences, about a third of them singletons. The sequenced sample was blood. These receptors were obtained from a girl aged 5 to 17 with multiple sclerosis. The CDR3 runs from the conserved cysteine through the conserved F or W. A D gene is named only where the DNA matches it firmly. For some rows the clone size is stated as once, few or many, or as a class when expanded; others skip it.

D gene: -; V gene: TRBV5-5; J gene: TRBJ1-6; clone size: -; CDR3 DNA: TGTGCCAGCAGCTTGATGGGGGACACCTATAATTCACCCCTCCACTTT; CDR3 protein: CASSLMGDTYNSPLHF
D gene: -; V gene: TRBV7-6; J gene: TRBJ2-1; clone size: -; CDR3 DNA: TGTGCCAGTAGCTCCGTACAGGGTCCCTCCTACAATGAGCAGTTCTTC; CDR3 protein: CASSSVQGPSYNEQFF
D gene: -; V gene: TRBV2; J gene: TRBJ2-1; clone size: -; CDR3 DNA: TGTGCCAGCACCTTAGATGGGGTAGCCTACAATGAGCAGTTCTTC; CDR3 protein: CASTLDGVAYNEQFF
D gene: -; V gene: TRBV6-6; J gene: TRBJ2-1; clone size: -; CDR3 DNA: TGTGCCAGCAGTTACAATCAAGACAATGAGCAGTTCTTC; CDR3 protein: CASSYNQDNEQFF
D gene: -; V gene: TRBV6-6; J gene: TRBJ2-7; clone size: few; CDR3 DNA: TGTGCCAGCAGCCCAGCTGAGGAGCAGTACTTC; CDR3 protein: CASSPAEEQYF
D gene: -; V gene: TRBV12-3/TRBV12-4; J gene: TRBJ1-6; clone size: -; CDR3 DNA: TGTGCCAGCAGTTTATCAGGGCACTCACCCCTCCACTTT; CDR3 protein: CASSLSGHSPLHF
D gene: -; V gene: TRBV5-6; J gene: TRBJ2-1; clone size: few; CDR3 DNA: TGTGCCAGCAGCTTGTCTACCGCGGAGTTCTTC; CDR3 protein: CASSLSTAEFF
D gene: -; V gene: TRBV9; J gene: TRBJ2-7; clone size: few; CDR3 DNA: TGTGCCAGCAGCGTAGACACTAACTACGAGCAGTACTTC; CDR3 protein: CASSVDTNYEQYF
D gene: -; V gene: TRBV5-1; J gene: TRBJ1-4; clone size: once; CDR3 DNA: TGCGCCAGCCGGGAAAACTCCCGAGAAAAACTGTTTTTT; CDR3 protein: CASRENSREKLFF
D gene: TRBD1; V gene: TRBV19; J gene: TRBJ1-5; clone size: few; CDR3 DNA: TGTGCCAGTACCCCGGGACAGGGGGCGATTCAGCCCCAGCATTTT; CDR3 protein: CASTPGQGAIQPQHF
D gene: -; V gene: TRBV11-2; J gene: TRBJ2-3; clone size: few; CDR3 DNA: TGTGCCAGCAGCTTGGCATTTGGCCCCGGGGGCACAGATACGCAGTATTTT; CDR3 protein: CASSLAFGPGGTDTQYF
D gene: -; V gene: TRBV20-1; J gene: TRBJ2-3; clone size: -; CDR3 DNA: TGCAGTGCTAGAGAGCCGGCCATGAGCACAGATACGCAGTATTTT; CDR3 protein: CSAREPAMSTDTQYF
D gene: -; V gene: TRBV7-9; J gene: TRBJ1-5; clone size: few; CDR3 DNA: TGCGCCAGCAGCCTGGGGGCAGGAGGTAATCAGCCCCAGCATTTT; CDR3 protein: CASSLGAGGNQPQHF
D gene: TRBD1; V gene: TRBV27; J gene: TRBJ1-2; clone size: -; CDR3 DNA: TGTGCCAGCAGTTTAAATACAGGGGTCAACTATGGCTACACCTTC; CDR3 protein: CASSLNTGVNYGYTF
D gene: TRBD2; V gene: TRBV29-1; J gene: TRBJ2-1; clone size: few; CDR3 DNA: TGCAGCGTTTGCGGGCCTTCCGGGACTAGGAGCAATGAGCAGTTCTTC; CDR3 protein: CSVCGPSGTRSNEQFF
D gene: -; V gene: TRBV20-1; J gene: TRBJ1-1; clone size: -; CDR3 DNA: TGCAGTGCTCGCCCCGATAAGTTCACTGAAGCTTTCTTT; CDR3 protein: CSARPDKFTEAFF
D gene: -; V gene: TRBV7-9; J gene: TRBJ1-2; clone size: -; CDR3 DNA: TGTGCCAGCAGCTTAGGCGACAGCTATGGCTACACCTTC; CDR3 protein: CASSLGDSYGYTF
D gene: -; V gene: TRBV20-1; J gene: TRBJ1-5; clone size: -; CDR3 DNA: TGCAGTGCCGGGTCGAGTAGCAATCAGCCCCAGCATTTT; CDR3 protein: CSAGSSSNQPQHF
D gene: -; V gene: TRBV29-1; J gene: TRBJ2-7; clone size: -; CDR3 DNA: TGCAGCGTTGGCGGGGCCAGATCCTACGAGCAGTACTTC; CDR3 protein: CSVGGARSYEQYF
D gene: TRBD1; V gene: TRBV6-2/TRBV6-3; J gene: TRBJ1-5; clone size: few; CDR3 DNA: TGTGCCAGCACCCCGGCCGGACAGGGGGTTAGTCAGCCCCAGCATTTT; CDR3 protein: CASTPAGQGVSQPQHF
D gene: -; V gene: TRBV5-1; J gene: TRBJ2-5; clone size: -; CDR3 DNA: TGCGCCAGCAGCCCAAGGATACAAGAGACCCAGTACTTC; CDR3 protein: CASSPRIQETQYF
D gene: -; V gene: TRBV7-6; J gene: TRBJ1-4; clone size: -; CDR3 DNA: TGTGCCAGCAGCGCCTGGGGAGAAAAACTGTTTTTT; CDR3 protein: CASSAWGEKLFF
D gene: -; V gene: TRBV20-1; J gene: TRBJ2-1; clone size: few; CDR3 DNA: TGCAGTGCTATAGACTACCGGACCTACAATGAGCAGTTCTTC; CDR3 protein: CSAIDYRTYNEQFF
D gene: TRBD2; V gene: TRBV20-1; J gene: TRBJ2-7; clone size: few; CDR3 DNA: TGCAGTGCTAGAGGGGGCGGGGGGGGTCCGGTTGTCGACGAGCAGTACTTC; CDR3 protein: CSARGGGGGPVVDEQYF
D gene: -; V gene: TRBV10-3; J gene: TRBJ2-3; clone size: -; CDR3 DNA: TGTGCCATCAAACAGGAGGAATCAGATACGCAGTATTTT; CDR3 protein: CAIKQEESDTQYF
D gene: -; V gene: TRBV6-2/TRBV6-3; J gene: TRBJ2-7; clone size: few; CDR3 DNA: TGTGCCAGCAGTACCGGGACTTTACCCTACGAGCAGTACTTC; CDR3 protein: CASSTGTLPYEQYF
D gene: TRBD1; V gene: TRBV5-1; J gene: TRBJ2-2; clone size: -; CDR3 DNA: TGCGCCAGCAGCCCCACAGGGGGCGGGGAGCTGTTTTTT; CDR3 protein: CASSPTGGGELFF
D gene: -; V gene: TRBV6-1; J gene: TRBJ2-3; clone size: few; CDR3 DNA: TGTGCCAGCAGTGAAGACAGGTCCACAGATACGCAGTATTTT; CDR3 protein: CASSEDRSTDTQYF
D gene: -; V gene: TRBV10-3; J gene: TRBJ2-2; clone size: -; CDR3 DNA: TGTGCCAGCGGGGATGACAGACCCGGGGAGCTGTTTTTT; CDR3 protein: CASGDDRPGELFF
D gene: -; V gene: TRBV20-1; J gene: TRBJ2-7; clone size: -; CDR3 DNA: TGCAGTGTTAGAGTTACAGGTTACGAGCAGTACTTC; CDR3 protein: CSVRVTGYEQYF
D gene: -; V gene: TRBV12-3/TRBV12-4; J gene: TRBJ1-2; clone size: -; CDR3 DNA: TGTGCCAGCAGTATAACAGAGCTTAACTATGGCTACACCTTC; CDR3 protein: CASSITELNYGYTF
D gene: TRBD2; V gene: TRBV20-1; J gene: TRBJ2-7; clone size: few; CDR3 DNA: TGCAGTGCCCAAAAGACTAGCGGGGGGCACTACGAGCAGTACTTC; CDR3 protein: CSAQKTSGGHYEQYF
D gene: -; V gene: TRBV7-8; J gene: TRBJ1-2; clone size: -; CDR3 DNA: TGTGCCAGCAGCCCCGGCGGGGGAAACTATGGCTACACCTTC; CDR3 protein: CASSPGGGNYGYTF
D gene: -; V gene: TRBV5-5; J gene: TRBJ2-7; clone size: -; CDR3 DNA: TGTGCCAGCAGCAGTGTCGGGCAGAGTCCTTCCCACGAGCAGTACTTC; CDR3 protein: CASSSVGQSPSHEQYF
D gene: -; V gene: TRBV18; J gene: TRBJ1-1; clone size: -; CDR3 DNA: TGTGCCAGCTCCCTCTACCCCGGGTACACTGAAGCTTTCTTT; CDR3 protein: CASSLYPGYTEAFF
D gene: -; V gene: TRBV12-3/TRBV12-4; J gene: TRBJ2-7; clone size: few; CDR3 DNA: TGTGCCAGCAGTGCAGCTTACGGGACCTACGAGCAGTACTTC; CDR3 protein: CASSAAYGTYEQYF
D gene: -; V gene: TRBV20-1; J gene: TRBJ1-5; clone size: -; CDR3 DNA: TGCAGTGCTAGGGGTAGGGGCGGTCAGCCCCAGCATTTT; CDR3 protein: CSARGRGGQPQHF
D gene: TRBD2; V gene: TRBV12-3/TRBV12-4; J gene: TRBJ2-1; clone size: -; CDR3 DNA: TGTGCCAGCAGTTTATCGCTAGCGGGGAATGAGCAGTTCTTC; CDR3 protein: CASSLSLAGNEQFF
D gene: TRBD2; V gene: TRBV7-6; J gene: TRBJ2-5; clone size: -; CDR3 DNA: TGTGCCAGCAGTAGTGGCGGGGGTGGTGAGACCCAGTACTTC; CDR3 protein: CASSSGGGGETQYF
D gene: TRBD1; V gene: TRBV12-3/TRBV12-4; J gene: TRBJ1-5; clone size: -; CDR3 DNA: TGTGCCAGCAGTTTAGCGCCGGGACAGGGGAAACAGCCCCAGCATTTT; CDR3 protein: CASSLAPGQGKQPQHF
D gene: TRBD2; V gene: TRBV5-1; J gene: TRBJ2-3; clone size: few; CDR3 DNA: TGCGCCAGCAGCTTGGCCGGAGCGGGGGGGCACACAGATACGCAGTATTTT; CDR3 protein: CASSLAGAGGHTDTQYF
D gene: TRBD2; V gene: TRBV12-3/TRBV12-4; J gene: TRBJ2-1; clone size: -; CDR3 DNA: TGTGCCAGCAGTTTTAGCGGGGGCGCCAATGAGCAGTTCTTC; CDR3 protein: CASSFSGGANEQFF
D gene: -; V gene: TRBV20-1; J gene: TRBJ1-1; clone size: -; CDR3 DNA: TGCAGTGCTAGACGCGGGACGACCGCTGAAGCTTTCTTT; CDR3 protein: CSARRGTTAEAFF
D gene: TRBD1; V gene: TRBV12-3/TRBV12-4; J gene: TRBJ1-1; clone size: few; CDR3 DNA: TGTGCCAGCAGTTTAGCCCTTTCAGGACAGGATGAAGCTTTCTTT; CDR3 protein: CASSLALSGQDEAFF
D gene: -; V gene: TRBV12-3/TRBV12-4; J gene: TRBJ1-6; clone size: -; CDR3 DNA: TGTGCCAGCAGTTTCGGGGAGGGTAATTCACCCCTCCACTTT; CDR3 protein: CASSFGEGNSPLHF
D gene: TRBD1; V gene: TRBV20-1; J gene: TRBJ2-5; clone size: -; CDR3 DNA: TGCAGTGCATCAGGGGGCCCAACCCAAGAGACCCAGTACTTC; CDR3 protein: CSASGGPTQETQYF
D gene: -; V gene: TRBV5-4; J gene: TRBJ2-5; clone size: -; CDR3 DNA: TGTGCCAGCAGCTTGGGAGATGGGGTGGGAGAGACCCAGTACTTC; CDR3 protein: CASSLGDGVGETQYF
D gene: -; V gene: TRBV11-1; J gene: TRBJ2-1; clone size: -; CDR3 DNA: TGTGCCAGCAGCTTCCGTGGGGGCTCCTACAATGAGCAGTTCTTC; CDR3 protein: CASSFRGGSYNEQFF
D gene: -; V gene: TRBV12-3/TRBV12-4; J gene: TRBJ2-3; clone size: -; CDR3 DNA: TGTGCCAGCACCCGGGACCCTGGGGGGACAGATACGCAGTATTTT; CDR3 protein: CASTRDPGGTDTQYF
D gene: -; V gene: TRBV20-1; J gene: TRBJ1-2; clone size: -; CDR3 DNA: TGCAGTGCTAGAGGGATGCAGGGTGGAGGCTACACCTTC; CDR3 protein: CSARGMQGGGYTF
D gene: TRBD1; V gene: TRBV10-3; J gene: TRBJ1-4; clone size: few; CDR3 DNA: TGTGCCATCAGTGCCGGGACAGCAACTAATGAAAAACTGTTTTTT; CDR3 protein: CAISAGTATNEKLFF
D gene: -; V gene: TRBV7-2; J gene: TRBJ2-1; clone size: -; CDR3 DNA: TGTGCCAGCAGCTTGGATCTAGGTAACTACAATGAGCAGTTCTTC; CDR3 protein: CASSLDLGNYNEQFF
D gene: TRBD2; V gene: TRBV2; J gene: TRBJ2-3; clone size: -; CDR3 DNA: TGTGCCAGCATGGGGTCTAGCGGGGGGGATGAGGGCACAGATACGCAGTATTTT; CDR3 protein: CASMGSSGGDEGTDTQYF
D gene: TRBD1; V gene: TRBV2; J gene: TRBJ2-4; clone size: few; CDR3 DNA: TGTGCCACACACAGGGGGGCCAAAAACATTCAGTACTTC; CDR3 protein: CATHRGAKNIQYF
D gene: TRBD1; V gene: TRBV2; J gene: TRBJ2-7; clone size: few; CDR3 DNA: TGTGCCAGCAGTTCCACAGGGGGCCTAAATCAGTACTTC; CDR3 protein: CASSSTGGLNQYF
D gene: -; V gene: TRBV7-3; J gene: TRBJ2-7; clone size: few; CDR3 DNA: TGTGCCAGCAGCTTAATGGGGGGACCCTCCTACGAGCAGTACTTC; CDR3 protein: CASSLMGGPSYEQYF